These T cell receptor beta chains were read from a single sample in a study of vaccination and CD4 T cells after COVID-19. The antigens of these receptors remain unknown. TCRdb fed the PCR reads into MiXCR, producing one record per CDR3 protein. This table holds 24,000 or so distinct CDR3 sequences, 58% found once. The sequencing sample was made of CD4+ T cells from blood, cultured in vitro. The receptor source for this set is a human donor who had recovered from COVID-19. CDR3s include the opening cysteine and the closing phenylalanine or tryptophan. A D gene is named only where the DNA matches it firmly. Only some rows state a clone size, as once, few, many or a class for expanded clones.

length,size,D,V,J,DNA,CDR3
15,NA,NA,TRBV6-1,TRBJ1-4,TGTGCCAGCAGTGAAGTCCGATTTACTAATGAAAAACTGTTTTTT,CASSEVRFTNEKLFF
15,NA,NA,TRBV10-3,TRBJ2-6,TGTGCCATCAGGTCCGGGGTCTCTGGGGCCAACGTCCTGACTTTC,CAIRSGVSGANVLTF
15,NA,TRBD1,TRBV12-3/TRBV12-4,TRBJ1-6,TGTGCCAGCAGTTTTGGGACAGGGGGCAATTCACCCCTCCACTTT,CASSFGTGGNSPLHF
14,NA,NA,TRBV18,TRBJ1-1,TGTGCCAGCTCACAAACGGGGGGCGGCACTGAAGCTTTCTTT,CASSQTGGGTEAFF
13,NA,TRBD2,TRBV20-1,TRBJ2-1,TGCAGTGGACTACTAGCGGCAAACAATGAGCAGTTCTTC,CSGLLAANNEQFF
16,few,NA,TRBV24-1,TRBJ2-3,TGTGCCACCAGTGATCCCTCAGAAGGGGTCACAGATACGCAGTATTTT,CATSDPSEGVTDTQYF
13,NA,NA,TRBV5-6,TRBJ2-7,TGTGCCAGCAGACGGGACACCAACTACGAGCAGTACTTC,CASRRDTNYEQYF
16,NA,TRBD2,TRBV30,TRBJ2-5,TGTGCCTGGAGTGTAAACGTCGGGGGGGCCGGGGAGACCCAGTACTTC,CAWSVNVGGAGETQYF
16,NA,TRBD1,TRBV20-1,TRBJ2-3,TGCAGTGCTAGGCGAGGACAGGACCTGGGCACAGATACGCAGTATTTT,CSARRGQDLGTDTQYF
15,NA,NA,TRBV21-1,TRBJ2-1,TGTGCCAGATGGGGAGCGGGTTTCTCCTACAATGAGCAGTTCTTC,CARWGAGFSYNEQFF
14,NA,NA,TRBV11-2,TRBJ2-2,TGTGCCAGCAGCCCCCTTTGGGGGGACGGGGAGCTGTTTTTT,CASSPLWGDGELFF
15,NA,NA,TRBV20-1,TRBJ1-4,TGCAGTGCTAGGCCTTCCCGGGCCACTGGGGAAAAACTGTTTTTT,CSARPSRATGEKLFF
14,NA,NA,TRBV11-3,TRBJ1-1,TGTGCCAGCAGCTTAGTAGGACTGAACACTGAAGCTTTCTTT,CASSLVGLNTEAFF
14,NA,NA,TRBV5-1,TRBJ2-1,TGCGCCAGCAGCCTCATCGGGGGGCACAATGAGCAGTTCTTC,CASSLIGGHNEQFF
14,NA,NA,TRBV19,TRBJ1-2,TGTGCCAGTAGTATCCGGGGGACTAACTATGGCTACACCTTC,CASSIRGTNYGYTF
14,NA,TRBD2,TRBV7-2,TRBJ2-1,TGTGCCAGCAGCTGGGTTTTTCGGGGGGGTGAGCAGTTCTTC,CASSWVFRGGEQFF
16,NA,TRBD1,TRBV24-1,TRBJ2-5,TGTGCCACCAGTGAGCCCGGGACAGGGTTCCAAGAGACCCAGTACTTC,CATSEPGTGFQETQYF
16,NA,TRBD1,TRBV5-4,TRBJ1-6,TGTGCCAGCAGCTTGGGATCAGGGGGCGTTAATTCACCCCTCCACTTT,CASSLGSGGVNSPLHF
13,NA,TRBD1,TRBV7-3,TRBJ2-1,TGTGCCAGCAGCGTTGACAGGGGCGGCGAGCAGTTCTTC,CASSVDRGGEQFF
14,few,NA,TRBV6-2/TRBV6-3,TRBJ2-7,TGTGCCAGCACCCCTGGCGGGGCGTCGAGTGAGCAGTACTTC,CASTPGGASSEQYF
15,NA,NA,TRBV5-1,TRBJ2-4,TGCGCCAGCAGCTTGGACGGGACGAGGGAAAACATTCAGTACTTC,CASSLDGTRENIQYF
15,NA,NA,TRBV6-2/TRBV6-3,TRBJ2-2,TGTGCCAGCAGTTGGTCCAGGGCCGAACACGGGGAGCTGTTTTTT,CASSWSRAEHGELFF
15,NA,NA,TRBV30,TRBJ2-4,TGTGCCTGGAGTGTAAGGCAGTTCGTCAAAAACATTCAGTACTTC,CAWSVRQFVKNIQYF
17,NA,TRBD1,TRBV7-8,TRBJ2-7,TGTGCCAGCAGCTCCAGAATCCCGGGACAGGGGGCGCGGGAGCAGTACTTC,CASSSRIPGQGAREQYF
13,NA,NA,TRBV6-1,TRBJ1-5,TGTGCCAGCAGTGATGGGACTTATCAGCCCCAGCATTTT,CASSDGTYQPQHF
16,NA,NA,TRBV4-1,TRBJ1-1,TGCGCCAGCAGCCAAGTTAGGCTTGGGATGAACACTGAAGCTTTCTTT,CASSQVRLGMNTEAFF
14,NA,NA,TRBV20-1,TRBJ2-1,TGCAGTGCTCCCACAGGTAACTCCTACAATGAGCAGTTCTTC,CSAPTGNSYNEQFF
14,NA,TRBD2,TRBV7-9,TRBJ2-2,TGTGCCAGCAGCCGGGGGGCGAACACCGGGGAGCTGTTTTTT,CASSRGANTGELFF
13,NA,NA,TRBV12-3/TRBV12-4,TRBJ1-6,TGTGCCAGCTCAGAACAGGGTGGGTCACCCCTCCACTTT,CASSEQGGSPLHF
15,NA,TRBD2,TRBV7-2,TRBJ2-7,TGTGCCAGCAGCGCCGCGGGGGGGCGCACCTACGAGCAGTACTTC,CASSAAGGRTYEQYF
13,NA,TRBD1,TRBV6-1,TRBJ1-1,TGTGCGGCACGGGGACAGGGGGTGGGTGAAGCTTTCTTT,CAARGQGVGEAFF